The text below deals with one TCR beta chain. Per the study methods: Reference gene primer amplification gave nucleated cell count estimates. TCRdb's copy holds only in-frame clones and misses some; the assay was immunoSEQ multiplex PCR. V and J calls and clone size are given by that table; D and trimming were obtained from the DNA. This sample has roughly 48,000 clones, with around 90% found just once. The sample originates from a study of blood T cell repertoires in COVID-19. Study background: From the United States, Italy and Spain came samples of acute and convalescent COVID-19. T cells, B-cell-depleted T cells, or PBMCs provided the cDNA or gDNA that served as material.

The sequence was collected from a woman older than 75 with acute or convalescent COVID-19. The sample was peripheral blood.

CDR3 sequence: CASSLNLGGGGLETQYF. DNA for the CDR3: TGTGCCAGCAGCTTAAATCTTGGCGGGGGGGGGTTAGAGACCCAGTACTTC. The rearrangement uses TRBV7-6 and TRBJ2-5; 9 positions match TRBD2. This CDR3 is 17 amino acids long. The germline V gene has CDR1 SGHVS and CDR2 FNYEAQ. V lost 2 bases and J lost 4; bases outside the gene matches: 11.